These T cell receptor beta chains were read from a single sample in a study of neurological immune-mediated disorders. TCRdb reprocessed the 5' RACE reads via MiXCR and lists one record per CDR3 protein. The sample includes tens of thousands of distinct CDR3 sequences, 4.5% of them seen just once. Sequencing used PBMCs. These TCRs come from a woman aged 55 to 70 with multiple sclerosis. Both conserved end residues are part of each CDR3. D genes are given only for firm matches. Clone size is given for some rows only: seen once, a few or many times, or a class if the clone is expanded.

cdr3_aa: CASSYSYPARYEQYF; cdr3_nt: TGTGCCAGCAGTTACTCGTACCCGGCGAGGTACGAGCAGTACTTC; j_call: TRBJ2-7; v_call: TRBV6-6; clone_size: many; d_call: -
cdr3_aa: CSARDLSGGRTDTQYF; cdr3_nt: TGCAGTGCTAGAGACCTGTCAGGGGGTCGCACAGATACGCAGTATTTT; j_call: TRBJ2-3; v_call: TRBV20-1; clone_size: -; d_call: TRBD1
cdr3_aa: CASSHAGSTNEKLFF; cdr3_nt: TGTGCCAGCAGCCATGCAGGGTCGACTAATGAAAAACTGTTTTTT; j_call: TRBJ1-4; v_call: TRBV3-1; clone_size: many; d_call: -
cdr3_aa: CASSGLQGTEAFF; cdr3_nt: TGTGCCAGCAGTGGGCTTCAGGGGACTGAAGCTTTCTTT; j_call: TRBJ1-1; v_call: TRBV25-1; clone_size: many; d_call: -
cdr3_aa: CSAAPSGRANEQFF; cdr3_nt: TGCAGTGCTGCCCCCAGCGGGAGGGCCAATGAGCAGTTCTTC; j_call: TRBJ2-1; v_call: TRBV20-1; clone_size: many; d_call: TRBD2
cdr3_aa: CSVAEGGGNEQFF; cdr3_nt: TGCAGCGTTGCCGAGGGGGGAGGAAATGAGCAGTTCTTC; j_call: TRBJ2-1; v_call: TRBV29-1; clone_size: few; d_call: -
cdr3_aa: CAISQGGADTEAFF; cdr3_nt: TGTGCCATCAGTCAGGGCGGGGCAGACACTGAAGCTTTCTTT; j_call: TRBJ1-1; v_call: TRBV10-3; clone_size: many; d_call: -
cdr3_aa: CSASFWGEGTEAFF; cdr3_nt: TGCAGTGCTAGCTTCTGGGGCGAGGGCACTGAAGCTTTCTTT; j_call: TRBJ1-1; v_call: TRBV20-1; clone_size: many; d_call: -
cdr3_aa: CASSKVTLGTDTQYF; cdr3_nt: TGTGCCAGCAGCAAAGTGACGCTAGGCACAGATACGCAGTATTTT; j_call: TRBJ2-3; v_call: TRBV21-1; clone_size: many; d_call: -
cdr3_aa: CSARRTGDYGYTF; cdr3_nt: TGCAGTGCTAGACGTACAGGGGACTATGGCTACACCTTC; j_call: TRBJ1-2; v_call: TRBV20-1; clone_size: many; d_call: TRBD1
cdr3_aa: CASRQGSGETQYF; cdr3_nt: TGTGCCAGCAGACAGGGGAGTGGTGAGACCCAGTACTTC; j_call: TRBJ2-5; v_call: TRBV7-9; clone_size: few; d_call: TRBD1
cdr3_aa: CSARRGAEEPQHF; cdr3_nt: TGCAGTGCTAGACGGGGGGCAGAGGAGCCCCAGCATTTT; j_call: TRBJ1-5; v_call: TRBV20-1; clone_size: few; d_call: -
cdr3_aa: CASPPTGPPVDTQYF; cdr3_nt: TGTGCCAGCCCGCCGACGGGACCGCCGGTAGATACGCAGTATTTT; j_call: TRBJ2-3; v_call: TRBV7-2; clone_size: -; d_call: -
cdr3_aa: CASSLGATTGELFF; cdr3_nt: TGTGCCAGCAGCTTGGGGGCTACCACCGGGGAGCTGTTTTTT; j_call: TRBJ2-2; v_call: TRBV7-7; clone_size: -; d_call: -
cdr3_aa: CSAIGGGPLHYNEQFF; cdr3_nt: TGCAGTGCTATTGGGGGCGGGCCTCTCCACTACAATGAGCAGTTCTTC; j_call: TRBJ2-1; v_call: TRBV20-1; clone_size: many; d_call: -